This T cell receptor beta chain originates from a study of blood T cell repertoires in COVID-19. This clone was counted once. As processed by the authors: It was from reference gene primer amplification that nucleated cell counts were estimated. Profiled with immunoSEQ multiplex PCR; TCRdb holds only in-frame clones, not every one. The V and J calls and clone size are taken from that table; D and trimming were inferred from the DNA. The sample lists over 350,000 clones; around 90% were seen once. The CDR3 covers 18 residues. This receptor was obtained from a woman younger than 30 with acute COVID-19. The chain combines TRBV1 with TRBJ1-1. TRBV1 is termed a pseudogene. The sample comprised PBMCs or T cells enriched from blood (not recorded which). CDR3 sequence reads: CTSSQERKRGRLDTEAFF. Written as DNA, the CDR3 is TGCACCAGCAGCCAAGAAAGGAAGCGAGGTCGGCTTGACACTGAAGCTTTCTTT.